One and the same sample provided the 3 T cell receptor beta chains below, sequenced in a study of cytomegalovirus exposure and HLA in healthy donors. Only in-frame clones appear in the TCRdb table, and some are missing; sequencing was by immunoSEQ multiplex PCR. The data show 150,000 to 200,000 clones, with less than 90% seen just once and around 2.3% held by the top ten. Sequencing was done on a sample of PBMCs. The receptors derive from a woman under 30 in good health and CMV-seronegative.

This rearrangement joins TRBV5-4 to TRBJ2-5; D is perhaps TRBD2 (7 bases). V lost 3 bases, J lost 4 bases, and 13 bases lay in between. The V gene's germline CDR1 is SGHNT and CDR2 YYREEE (reference sequence). CDR3 length: 14 residues. The CDR3 DNA reads TGTGCCAGCAGCTCGGGGGGCCTCGGAGAGACCCAGTACTTC. It yields the protein CASSSGGLGETQYF.

A single count supports this clone. The V call is TRBV18, the J call TRBJ2-7; 13 bases align to TRBD2. Trimming at V came to 3 bases and at J to 3 bases, leaving 5 bases not matched to a gene. Germline loops: CDR1 KGHSH, CDR2 LQKENI. CDR3 length: 16 amino acids. The CDR3 spells CASSPPGLAGVYEQYF. The CDR3 bases are TGTGCCAGCTCACCTCCTGGACTAGCGGGGGTCTACGAGCAGTACTTC.

The V and J genes are TRBV5-1 and TRBJ1-1; a possible D gene is TRBD1 (5 bases). The CDR3 runs 17 residues. Trimming left V 5 bases short and J 1 base short, with 21 bases between. Per germline, CDR1 SGHRS and CDR2 YFSETQ. The CDR3 loop is CASRGGSDGGTNTEAFF. The CDR3 region has the DNA TGCGCCAGCAGGGGGGGATCGGACGGAGGAACGAACACTGAAGCTTTCTTT.